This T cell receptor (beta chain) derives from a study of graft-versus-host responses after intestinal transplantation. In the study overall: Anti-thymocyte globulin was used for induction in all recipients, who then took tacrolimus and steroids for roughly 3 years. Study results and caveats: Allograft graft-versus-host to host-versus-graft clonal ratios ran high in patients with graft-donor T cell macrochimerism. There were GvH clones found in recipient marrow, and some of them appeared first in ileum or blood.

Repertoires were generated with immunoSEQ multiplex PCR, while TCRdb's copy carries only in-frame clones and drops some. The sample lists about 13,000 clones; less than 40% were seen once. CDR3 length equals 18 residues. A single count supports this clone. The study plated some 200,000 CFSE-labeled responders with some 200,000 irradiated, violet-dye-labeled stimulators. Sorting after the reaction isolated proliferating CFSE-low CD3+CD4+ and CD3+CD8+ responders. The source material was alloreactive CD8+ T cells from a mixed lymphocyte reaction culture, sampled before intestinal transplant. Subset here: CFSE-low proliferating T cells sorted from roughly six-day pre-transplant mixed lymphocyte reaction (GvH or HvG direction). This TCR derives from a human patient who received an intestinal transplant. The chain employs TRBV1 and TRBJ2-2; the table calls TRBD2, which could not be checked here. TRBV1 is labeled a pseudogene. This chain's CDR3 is CTSRKGLAGGFCTGELFF. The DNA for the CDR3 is TGCACCAGCAGGAAGGGACTAGCGGGGGGATTTTGCACCGGGGAGCTGTTTTTT.